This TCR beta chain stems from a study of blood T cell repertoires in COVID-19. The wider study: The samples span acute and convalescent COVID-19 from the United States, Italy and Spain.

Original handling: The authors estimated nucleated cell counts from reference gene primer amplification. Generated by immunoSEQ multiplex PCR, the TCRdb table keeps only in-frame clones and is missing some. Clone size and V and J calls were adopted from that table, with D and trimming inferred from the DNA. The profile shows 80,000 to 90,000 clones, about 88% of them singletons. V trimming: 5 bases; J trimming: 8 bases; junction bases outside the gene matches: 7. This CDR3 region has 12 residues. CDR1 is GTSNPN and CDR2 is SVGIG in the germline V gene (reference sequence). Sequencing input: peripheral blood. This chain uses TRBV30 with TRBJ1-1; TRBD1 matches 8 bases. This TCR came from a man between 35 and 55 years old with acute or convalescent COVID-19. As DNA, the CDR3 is TGTGCCTGGGGCCTGACAGGGGAAGAAGCTTTCTTT. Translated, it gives CAWGLTGEEAFF.